This T cell receptor beta chain appears in the sequencing data of a study of CD8 T cells in ankylosing spondylitis. Study outcomes and limitations: Existing reports had already noted some motif variants in reactive arthritis synovial fluid and blood. Clones tied to disease were said to be significantly enriched in matched ankylosing spondylitis synovial fluid. Disease-linked clones, CD8+, were relatively rare in peripheral blood. A motif of roughly 8 highly homologous TCR beta variants was seen as apparently characteristic of ankylosing spondylitis blood.

This CDR3 is built from 15 residues. The germline V gene encodes CDR1 SNHLY and CDR2 FYNNEI. V lost 3 bases and J 2 bases, leaving 14 bases between the germline ends. Many counts were recorded for this clonotype. What it binds is not known. One entry per CDR3 protein results from TCRdb running MiXCR on the 5' RACE reads. The sample includes some 200,000 distinct CDR3 sequences, about 7% seen only once; the top ten take approximately 14%. This TCR was sampled from a male donor with ankylosing spondylitis. Sequencing was carried out using blood, either unsorted or a sorted T cell fraction (not recorded which). The genes are TRBV2 and TRBJ2-7; D remains ambiguous. In DNA form, the CDR3 reads TGTGCCAGCAGTGAGTGGGCAGGTCCCACCTACGAGCAGTACTTC. It yields the protein CASSEWAGPTYEQYF.